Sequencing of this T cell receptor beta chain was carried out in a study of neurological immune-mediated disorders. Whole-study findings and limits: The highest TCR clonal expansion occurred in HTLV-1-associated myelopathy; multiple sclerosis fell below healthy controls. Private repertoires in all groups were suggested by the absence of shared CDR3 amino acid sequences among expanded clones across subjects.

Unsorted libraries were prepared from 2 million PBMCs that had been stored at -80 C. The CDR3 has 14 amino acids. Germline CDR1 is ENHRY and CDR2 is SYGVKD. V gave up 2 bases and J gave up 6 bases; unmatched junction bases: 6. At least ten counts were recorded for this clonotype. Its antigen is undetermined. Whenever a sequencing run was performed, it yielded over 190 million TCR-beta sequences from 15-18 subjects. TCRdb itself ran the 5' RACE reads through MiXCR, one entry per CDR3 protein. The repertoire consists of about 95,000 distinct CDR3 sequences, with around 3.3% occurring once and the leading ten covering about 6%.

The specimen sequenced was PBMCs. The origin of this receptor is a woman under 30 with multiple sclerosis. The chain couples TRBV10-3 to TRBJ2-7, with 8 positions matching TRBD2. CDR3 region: CAISEPGLAGEQYF. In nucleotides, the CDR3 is TGTGCCATCAGTGAGCCAGGACTAGCTGGCGAGCAGTACTTC.